The source of this TCR beta chain is a study of blood T cell repertoires in COVID-19. Study summary: PBMCs, B-cell-depleted T cells, or T cells were the source of the cDNA or gDNA that made up the material.

V lost 0 bases, J lost 4 bases, and 12 bases lay in between. The CDR3 is 15 residues long. The germline CDR1 and CDR2 sequences are MNHNS and SASEGT. In the study's own analysis: Quantification of nucleated cells was approximated via reference gene primer amplification. The repertoire was sequenced with immunoSEQ multiplex PCR; TCRdb's copy has only in-frame clones and lacks some. V and J calls and clone size are as listed in that table; D and trimming were resolved from the DNA. Among 250,000 to 350,000 clones listed, about nine tenths were seen once. The clonotype comes from a woman between 50 and 59 years old with COVID-19, enrolled during active disease. J is TRBJ1-1 and V is TRBV6-1; D unclear. Sequenced material: peripheral blood. The CDR3 DNA reads as TGTGCCAGCAGTGAAGCGAGAGGGATCTTCACTGAAGCTTTCTTT. Amino acid sequence: CASSEARGIFTEAFF.